Below are 24 T cell receptor beta chains sequenced from a single sample in a study of T cell responses to AZD1222 COVID-19 vaccine (dated by TCRdb to the early 2020s). The protocol used for the library was the immunoSEQ multiplex PCR assay. TCRdb stores this immuneACCESS table with in-frame sequences only. Part of the clones is absent; in the studies checked, under half of the shortfall reflects unresolved V genes, and no reason is known for the rest. The sample records around 140,000 clones, about nine tenths of which are singletons. Together, the top ten hold 6.9% of the sample. According to the study, the label for this sample's time point signals: baseline before first vaccination. The sample consisted of peripheral blood, taken on day 0 of AZD1222 vaccination. The origin of the receptors is an adult in good health.

The chain carries TRBV6-5 and TRBJ2-1; D may be TRBD1 (5 bases). Looked up from germline, CDR1 is MNHEY and CDR2 is SVGAGI. V gave up 0 bases and J gave up 7 bases, with 7 bases separating them. There are 13 residues in the CDR3. The CDR3 DNA sequence: TGTGCCAGCAGTTACTCAGCAGGGAATGAGCAGTTCTTC. It yields the protein CASSYSAGNEQFF.

This sequence joins TRBV5-4 and TRBJ1-4, with D perhaps TRBD1 (6 bases). CDR3 length equals 16 residues. V was trimmed by 0 bases and J by 3 bases, leaving 12 bases between them. Germline CDR1 is SGHNT and CDR2 is YYREEE (reference sequence). CDR3 sequence (DNA): TGTGCCAGCAGCTTGGTAGGGGGGGCTGCTAATGAAAAACTGTTTTTT. It translates to CASSLVGGAANEKLFF.

The J gene is TRBJ1-5, the V gene TRBV19; D is undetermined. Germline V gives CDR1 LNHDA, CDR2 SQIVND (reference sequence). The CDR3 has 12 amino acids. V gave up 5 bases and J gave up 7 bases, with 9 bases separating them. The CDR3 reads CASSYLEQPQHF. CDR3 sequence (DNA): TGTGCCAGTAGTTACCTAGAACAGCCCCAGCATTTT.

CDR3 residues: CASSPSPRGARGYTF. In nucleotides, the CDR3 is TGTGCCAGCAGCCCCTCCCCTCGGGGGGCTCGCGGCTACACCTTC. This rearrangement joins TRBV3-1 (or the pseudogene TRBV3-2) to TRBJ1-2; weak D call: TRBD1 (6 bases). Between the trimmed V and J ends, which lost 4 bases and 8 bases, there was a span of 20 bases. CDR3 length: 15 residues. CDR1 and CDR2 (germline): LGHDT, YNNKEL (reference sequence).

The chain has TRBV6-2 or TRBV6-3 and TRBJ2-3; 9 positions match TRBD2. This CDR3 has 18 amino acids. The V gene's germline CDR1 is MNHEY and CDR2 SVGEGT. V shed 0 bases and J 0 bases; nucleotides not matched to a gene: 7. The CDR3 bases are TGTGCCAGCAGTTACTCGATCATCCTAGCGGGGAGCACAGATACGCAGTATTTT. Translated, it gives CASSYSIILAGSTDTQYF.

This sequence joins TRBV27 and TRBJ1-5; D gene unclear. Germline values: CDR1 MNHEY, CDR2 SMNVEV (reference sequence). Trimming took 3 bases from V and 7 from J, leaving 10 bases between them. The CDR3 covers 13 residues. The CDR3 spells CASSFSSGQPQHF. CDR3 DNA: TGTGCCAGCAGTTTCAGTTCGGGCCAGCCCCAGCATTTT.

The chain has TRBV10-1 and TRBJ2-1; 7 bases agree with TRBD2. Germline V gene sequence: CDR1 WNHNN, CDR2 SYGVQD (reference sequence). The CDR3 length is 13 residues. V shed 2 bases and J 5 bases; nucleotides not matched to a gene: 0. CDR3 in DNA: TGCGCCAGCAGTGAGGCGGGGGACAATGAGCAGTTCTTC. Residues: CASSEAGDNEQFF.

The V and J genes are TRBV6-2 or TRBV6-3 and TRBJ1-5; no definite D call. The CDR3 is 12 residues long. The V end was cut by 4 bases, the J end by 8 bases, with 9 bases between. Germline CDR1 is MNHEY and CDR2 is SVGEGT. The CDR3, as DNA: TGTGCCAGCAGTTTCGTCACTGAGCCCCAGCATTTT. It is translated as CASSFVTEPQHF.

V and J are TRBV7-9 and TRBJ1-3; 8 positions agree with TRBD1. The trim removed 2 bases at V and 0 bases at J, leaving 9 bases unmatched. The CDR3 has 18 amino acids. Germline V gene data show CDR1 as SEHNR and CDR2 as FQNEAQ (reference sequence). CDR3 bases: TGTGCCAGCAGCTTACCCCGGGGGGACAGGTCCTCTGGAAACACCATATATTTT. Residues: CASSLPRGDRSSGNTIYF.

The V call is TRBV19, the J call TRBJ2-7; TRBD1 matches at 7 bases. Germline CDR1 is LNHDA and CDR2 is SQIVND (reference sequence). The CDR3 contains 14 residues. V trimming: 4 bases; J trimming: 5 bases; junction bases outside the gene matches: 8. The CDR3 region is CASSSRGQKNEQYF. DNA for the CDR3: TGTGCCAGTAGTAGTCGGGGACAGAAGAACGAGCAGTACTTC.

The rearrangement links TRBV6-5 to TRBJ1-4; possible D gene TRBD1, 6 bases. The CDR3 runs to 15 residues. CDR1 MNHEY and CDR2 SVGAGI come from the germline V gene. V gave up 5 bases and J gave up 4 bases, with 14 bases separating them. The CDR3: CASSLRQVLNEKLFF. The CDR3 bases are TGTGCCAGCAGTCTACGACAGGTCCTTAATGAAAAACTGTTTTTT.

V usage is TRBV28 and J usage is TRBJ2-7; TRBD1 matches 9 bases. The junction had 8 bases not matched to a gene; V was cut back by 6 bases and J by 8 bases. From germline, CDR1 is MDHEN and CDR2 SYDVKM. The CDR3 loop spans 13 amino acids. The CDR3 loop reads CASSSGTGSQQYF. Written as DNA, the CDR3 is TGTGCCAGCAGCTCCGGGACAGGGTCACAGCAGTACTTC. The whole variable domain, filled in from reference TRBV28 and TRBJ2-7, reads DVKVTQSSRYLVKRTGEKVFLECVQDMDHENMFWYRQDPGLGLRLIYFSYDVKMKEKGDIPEGYSVSREKKERFSLILESASTNQTSMYLCASSSGTGSQQYFGPGTRLTVT.

V usage is TRBV30 and J usage is TRBJ2-7, with TRBD1 matching 11 bases. V was pared by 7 bases and J by 0 bases, with 5 bases of the junction left unmatched. Germline V CDR1 and CDR2: GTSNPN, SVGIG (reference sequence). CDR3 length: 14 residues. The CDR3 reads CASGGTGGSYEQYF. CDR3 sequence (DNA): TGTGCCTCGGGGGGGACAGGGGGCTCCTACGAGCAGTACTTC.

The chain links TRBV7-3 to TRBJ2-7, with a weak D call TRBD1 (6 bases). CDR1 is SGHTA and CDR2 is FQGTGA in the germline V gene. The V end lost 5 bases, the J end lost 5 bases, and 16 bases lay between the germline ends. The CDR3 covers 14 residues. The CDR3 DNA reads TGTGCCAGCAGCCCCCTCGGTCCAGGGGACGAGCAGTACTTC. Translation: CASSPLGPGDEQYF.

The V and J genes are TRBV28 and TRBJ1-5, with D possibly TRBD1 on 6 matching bases. Trimming shortened V by 2 bases and J by 7 bases, and 15 bases separated the two germline ends. Germline V gene data show CDR1 as MDHEN and CDR2 as SYDVKM. This CDR3 contains 15 residues. CDR3 sequence (DNA): TGTGCCAGCAGTTTAGGGGGGCGATTGGCCCAGCCCCAGCATTTT. Amino acids: CASSLGGRLAQPQHF.

This clone was seen only once. This chain uses TRBV3-1 (or the pseudogene TRBV3-2) with TRBJ2-1, with 9 bases aligning to TRBD2. Per the germline V gene, CDR1 is LGHDT and CDR2 is YNNKEL (reference sequence). This CDR3 spans 14 amino acids. With V trimmed by 4 bases and J by 7 bases, 5 bases remained unmatched. The CDR3 DNA reads TGTGCCAGCAGCCCGGGCGGGGGGGGTAATGAGCAGTTCTTC. Translating gives CASSPGGGGNEQFF.

In this sample, this clone turned up once. The CDR3 here is CASSLYLGGAYEQYF. The CDR3 nucleotides are TGTGCCAGCAGTTTATACCTCGGGGGGGCCTACGAGCAGTACTTC. The chain is built from TRBV28 and TRBJ2-7; TRBD2 aligns across 8 bases. Germline V gene lookup returns CDR1 MDHEN and CDR2 SYDVKM. CDR3 length: 15 residues. Losses at the gene ends were 1 base for V and 2 bases for J; bases not matched to a gene: 4.

The genes are TRBV27 and TRBJ1-4, with TRBD1 as a possible D gene (5 bases). Germline CDR1 MNHEY, CDR2 SMNVEV (reference sequence). The V end lost 6 bases, the J end lost 8 bases, and 16 bases lay between the germline ends. The CDR3 extends over 14 amino acids. This chain's CDR3 is CASSTAGPGEKLFF. The CDR3 coding sequence is TGTGCCAGCAGCACGGCAGGGCCGGGGGAAAAACTGTTTTTT.

This chain joins TRBV5-1 and TRBJ2-1, with D possibly being TRBD1 or TRBD2 (5 bases each). V lost 7 bases and J lost 8, with 16 bases in between. CDR1 and CDR2 (germline): SGHRS, YFSETQ. This CDR3 region has 13 residues. CDR3 protein: CASRSRRDDEQFF. CDR3 bases: TGCGCCAGCCGTTCTCGCCGGGACGATGAGCAGTTCTTC.

This chain links TRBV9 with TRBJ2-7; D is unresolved. Trimming cost V 7 bases and J 1 base, with 15 bases left between them. Germline CDR1 is SGDLS and CDR2 is YYNGEE. The CDR3 consists of 14 residues. CDR3 bases: TGTGCCAGCTCGTGGCAGGTTGGGTCCTACGAGCAGTACTTC. It yields the protein CASSWQVGSYEQYF.

The chain couples TRBV2 to TRBJ2-5; 12 bases are a match to TRBD2. CDR3 length: 19 amino acids. Germline V gene sequence: CDR1 SNHLY, CDR2 FYNNEI. Losses at the gene ends were 0 bases for V and 0 bases for J; bases not matched to a gene: 8. The CDR3 DNA reads as TGTGCCAGCAGTGAAGCGAAACTAGCGGGGGGAAAGTACCAAGAGACCCAGTACTTC. It encodes CASSEAKLAGGKYQETQYF.

The chain is built from TRBV18 and TRBJ2-2; maybe TRBD1 (6 bases). The CDR3 spans 16 residues. Germline V gives CDR1 KGHSH, CDR2 LQKENI. V was pared by 0 bases and J by 3 bases, with 11 bases between. The CDR3 region has the DNA TGTGCCAGCTCACCACCCGCCAGGGGATACACCGGGGAGCTGTTTTTT. This codes for CASSPPARGYTGELFF.

This chain uses TRBV25-1 with TRBJ1-1, with D possibly being TRBD1 (5 bases). The CDR3 has 14 amino acids. Germline V gene lookup returns CDR1 MGHDK and CDR2 SYGVNS. V was cut by 5 bases and J by 1 base, with 11 bases left in between. The CDR3 coding sequence is TGTGCCAGCAGTCCCAGGGAGGGGAACACTGAAGCTTTCTTT. Amino acids: CASSPREGNTEAFF.

The J gene is TRBJ1-4, the V gene TRBV14; D unclear. V was cut by 4 bases and J by 7 bases, with 4 bases left in between. This CDR3 region has 11 residues. CDR1 and CDR2 (germline): SGHDN, FVKESK. CDR3 residues: CASSLGEKLFF. The DNA of the CDR3 is TGTGCCAGCAGCCTGGGTGAAAAACTGTTTTTT.